Listed below are T cell receptor beta chains from one sample, sequenced in a study of cytomegalovirus exposure and HLA in healthy donors. Here immunoSEQ multiplex PCR was the method, and the copy in TCRdb shows in-frame clones only, minus some. The repertoire holds more than 95,000 clones, with roughly 80% as singletons. What was sequenced was PBMCs. The receptors shown here come from a man aged 30 to 39 in good health and CMV-seropositive. CDR3s include the opening cysteine and the closing phenylalanine or tryptophan. The order of the fields is clone size, D gene, V gene, J gene, CDR3 DNA, CDR3 protein. D genes are given only for firm matches. Not every row has a clone size; where given, it reads once, few, many or a size class.

>NA|NA|TRBV7-9|TRBJ1-3
TGTGCCAGCAGCTTCGGGGGCTCTGGAAACACCATATATTTT
CASSFGGSGNTIYF
>few|TRBD1|TRBV4-3|TRBJ2-7
TGCGCCAGCAGCCAAGGCGACAGGGGCGACGAGCAGTACTTC
CASSQGDRGDEQYF
>few|TRBD1|TRBV27|TRBJ1-1
TGTGCCAGCAGTTCAAGGGGGCCCAACACTGAAGCTTTCTTT
CASSSRGPNTEAFF
>NA|NA|TRBV5-1|TRBJ2-5
TGCGCCAGCAGCTTGGATTCCTCTGGCCCCCAAGAGACCCAGTACTTC
CASSLDSSGPQETQYF
>NA|NA|TRBV27|TRBJ1-1
TGTGCCAGCAGTGGGGGGGCAGAAGCTGAAGCTTTCTTT
CASSGGAEAEAFF
>NA|TRBD2|TRBV27|TRBJ2-7
TGTGCCAGCAGTTTAAGAGGTGGCGGGAGCCTACCAGAAGAGCAGTACTTC
CASSLRGGGSLPEEQYF
>once|TRBD2|TRBV5-5|TRBJ2-3
TGTGCCAGCAGCTTGCGTATACTAGCGGACACAGATACGCAGTATTTT
CASSLRILADTDTQYF
>NA|NA|TRBV4-1|TRBJ2-2
TGCGCCAGCAGCCAACCCTTGAGGGGGAGAAGGGACGGGGAGCTGTTTTTT
CASSQPLRGRRDGELFF
>NA|NA|TRBV25-1|TRBJ1-1
TGTGCCAGCAGTCACGGGCGGGGGGGAGCTGAAGCTTTCTTT
CASSHGRGGAEAFF
>few|NA|TRBV11-2|TRBJ1-3
TGTGCCAGCAGCCGTTTTAGGGGATCTGGAAACACCATATATTTT
CASSRFRGSGNTIYF
>NA|TRBD1|TRBV29-1|TRBJ2-1
TGCAGCGTAGGACAGGGTGCCGCGGATGAGCAGTTCTTC
CSVGQGAADEQFF
>NA|TRBD2|TRBV5-1|TRBJ2-1
TGCGCCAGCAGGGTTAGCGGGAGGAACAATGAGCAGTTCTTC
CASRVSGRNNEQFF
>NA|NA|TRBV5-1|TRBJ2-1
TGCGCCAGCAGCCCCAGGATTCCGAATGAGCAGTTCTTC
CASSPRIPNEQFF
>once|NA|TRBV6-5|TRBJ2-7
TGTGCCAGCAGTCCCCAGGGTTACGAGCAGTACTTC
CASSPQGYEQYF
>few|NA|TRBV4-2|TRBJ2-2
TGTGCCAGCAGCCAAGAAATCCCGGAGACCGGGGAGCTGTTTTTT
CASSQEIPETGELFF
>NA|TRBD1|TRBV6-1|TRBJ2-7
TGTGCCAGCAGTGAAAGGGCAGGGGGCCCCTACGAGCAGTACTTC
CASSERAGGPYEQYF
>few|NA|TRBV6-1|TRBJ1-1
TGTGCCAGCAGTGAACTTGGCTTGAACACTGAAGCTTTCTTT
CASSELGLNTEAFF
>NA|NA|TRBV28|TRBJ2-7
TGTGCCAGCAGTATGACGACAGGGAGGGAGCAGTACTTC
CASSMTTGREQYF
>few|TRBD2|TRBV5-4|TRBJ2-3
TGTGCCAGCAGCATCGGGACTAGCGGTAGCACAGATACGCAGTATTTT
CASSIGTSGSTDTQYF
>NA|TRBD2|TRBV19|TRBJ2-7
TGTGCCAGTAGTATGGGACTATCATCGCGTGACGAGCAGTACTTC
CASSMGLSSRDEQYF
>NA|NA|TRBV7-9|TRBJ1-4
TGTGCCAGCAGCTTAGTTCGGAGTAATGAAAAACTGTTTTTT
CASSLVRSNEKLFF
>NA|TRBD2|TRBV11-2|TRBJ2-1
TGTGCCAGCAGCCCCCTTAGCGGGAGGGGGTCTGTTGAGCAGTTCTTC
CASSPLSGRGSVEQFF
>few|TRBD1|TRBV7-2|TRBJ1-3
TGTGCCAGCAGCTTAGTCGCAGGGGGTAGTGGAAACACCATATATTTT
CASSLVAGGSGNTIYF
>NA|NA|TRBV5-4|TRBJ2-5
TGTGCCAGCAGCGCATCTCCGGGAACCCAAGAGACCCAGTACTTC
CASSASPGTQETQYF
>NA|TRBD1|TRBV28|TRBJ1-1
TGTGCCAGCACTTACAGGGGGCATCCAGACACTGAAGCTTTCTTT
CASTYRGHPDTEAFF
>NA|NA|TRBV7-8|TRBJ2-2
TGTGCCAGCAGCCCCAGGGGCACCGGGGAGCTGTTTTTT
CASSPRGTGELFF
>NA|NA|TRBV6-1|TRBJ2-7
TGTGCCAGCAGTGCGAGGGGGTCCTACGAGCAGTACTTC
CASSARGSYEQYF
>NA|TRBD1|TRBV4-1|TRBJ1-2
TGCGCCAGCAGCCAAGAGGCCGACAGGGATCTTAACTATGGCTACACCTTC
CASSQEADRDLNYGYTF
>NA|TRBD1|TRBV5-8|TRBJ2-1
TGTGCCAGCAACAAACAGGGGGTTTGGTCCTACAATGAGCAGTTCTTC
CASNKQGVWSYNEQFF
>NA|NA|TRBV11-1|TRBJ2-3
TGTGCCAGCAGCTTAGTTTGGGGGACACGGTCATCGACAGATACGCAGTATTTT
CASSLVWGTRSSTDTQYF
>once|TRBD2|TRBV4-3|TRBJ2-3
TGCGCCAGCAGCCAAGAGAGGGCTAGCGGGTTCACAGATACGCAGTATTTT
CASSQERASGFTDTQYF
>NA|NA|TRBV28|TRBJ1-4
TGTGCCAGCAGTTCAGCGATGACTAATGAAAAACTGTTTTTT
CASSSAMTNEKLFF
>NA|TRBD2|TRBV27|TRBJ2-1
TGTGCCAGCAGTTTTGGTAGCGGGAGGGCCAATGAGCAGTTCTTC
CASSFGSGRANEQFF
>NA|NA|TRBV4-3|TRBJ1-5
TGCGCCAGCAGCCAAGACAGGGCAGGCAATCAGCCCCAGCATTTT
CASSQDRAGNQPQHF
>NA|TRBD2|TRBV2|TRBJ2-3
TGTGCCAGCAGCGCCGGGACTAGCGGGACCACAGATACGCAGTATTTT
CASSAGTSGTTDTQYF
>NA|NA|TRBV27|TRBJ2-3
TGTGCCAGCAGTCTCCTCCCCACAGATACGCAGTATTTT
CASSLLPTDTQYF
>NA|TRBD1|TRBV7-9|TRBJ1-1
TGTGCCAGCAGCTCCGACAGGGACACCACTGAAGCTTTCTTT
CASSSDRDTTEAFF
>NA|NA|TRBV19|TRBJ2-7
TGTGCCAGTAGTATAGAAAGGCAGGGAGGATACGAGCAGTACTTC
CASSIERQGGYEQYF
>NA|NA|TRBV27|TRBJ1-5
TGTGCCAGTAAGAAGACAGTCTATAGCAATCAGCCCCAGCATTTT
CASKKTVYSNQPQHF
>NA|TRBD2|TRBV4-2|TRBJ2-3
TGTGCCAGCAGCCAAGCAGGAACTAGCGGGTTGTTAGATACGCAGTATTTT
CASSQAGTSGLLDTQYF
>NA|TRBD2|TRBV30|TRBJ2-5
TGTGCCTCAGGCGGGGGGGGGACCCAGTACTTC
CASGGGGTQYF
>NA|TRBD2|TRBV4-2|TRBJ2-7
TGTGCCAGCAGCCAAGGATGGGGCCAGCGGGAGAGGGCCTACGAGCAGTACTTC
CASSQGWGQRERAYEQYF
>few|TRBD1|TRBV5-4|TRBJ1-1
TGTGCCAGCAGCTTGGGTGGGACAGGGGCAGCTTTCTTT
CASSLGGTGAAFF
>NA|TRBD2|TRBV7-8|TRBJ2-2
TGTGCCAGCAGTCCAATTAGCGGGAGATTTGACACCGGGGAGCTGTTTTTT
CASSPISGRFDTGELFF
>NA|TRBD1|TRBV19|TRBJ1-1
TGTGCCAGTAGGGTTCAGACAGGGACCACTGAAGCTTTCTTT
CASRVQTGTTEAFF
>NA|NA|TRBV10-2|TRBJ2-1
TGCGCCAGCAGTGAGTCGAGGCAGAGATACTACAATGAGCAGTTCTTC
CASSESRQRYYNEQFF
>NA|TRBD2|TRBV28|TRBJ2-7
TGTGCCAGCAGTCCCGGCCTAGCGGGTGTATACGAGCAGTACTTC
CASSPGLAGVYEQYF
>NA|NA|TRBV13|TRBJ1-1
TGTGCCAGCAGCTTAGAGATGAGTGAAGCTTTCTTT
CASSLEMSEAFF
>NA|TRBD2|TRBV7-9|TRBJ2-7
TGTGCCAGCAGCTTAGCGACGGGCGCTCCTACGGGAGGGGATCAGTACTTC
CASSLATGAPTGGDQYF
>NA|TRBD2|TRBV2|TRBJ2-5
TGTGCCAGCAAAAGAGGGACTAGCGGCGAAGAGACCCAGTACTTC
CASKRGTSGEETQYF
>NA|NA|TRBV5-4|TRBJ2-3
TGTGCCAGCAGCTCTGGTGGAGGGAGATCGGCAGATACGCAGTATTTT
CASSSGGGRSADTQYF